This TCR beta chain was captured in a study of metastatic and nonmetastatic thyroid tumors (TCRdb year 2020). Turning to the overall study: Repertoires from peripheral blood and from tumor or nodule tissue samples of malignant and benign thyroid patients were compared.

For this clone: Its target antigen remains unknown. Base-call qualities are not available, and no considerably larger clone is one nucleotide away.

Study-wide findings and limitations: TCR beta diversity was reported as significantly higher in malignant tumors than in benign nodules, in both blood and tumor samples.

Before undergoing thyroid surgery, none of the patients had been given any kind of treatment. Using T-cell receptor beta sequencing, the researchers looked back retrospectively at clinical samples from patients, gathered between about 2011 and 2019. Preparation of the library involved PCR. Reads for this sample came from an Illumina HiSeq 4000. High-throughput sequencing was used to profile the CDR3 region of the TCR beta-chain in every patient. Per the source publication's procedure: CDR3 differences across clinicopathological groups were used to build a classifier for discriminating distant-metastatic papillary thyroid cancer patients. Repertoire diversity was assessed with the Shannon index, and tumor-blood repertoire similarity with the Morisita-Horn index. TCRdb itself trimmed the public reads at Q25 with fastp, ran MiXCR and retained productive beta chains. Clone size and V and J calls follow TCRdb, not the original study. In this sample the table shows about 29,000 clones, approximately 17% of which occur a single time. 3.5% to 4.5% of the sample lies in the top ten.

CDR1 and CDR2 (SGHTA, FQGNSA) derive from the germline V gene. The CDR3 runs 15 amino acids, cysteine and phenylalanine included. The CDR3 DNA has 45 bases and is translated from base 1. At the junction V is shortened by 5 bases and J by 7 bases, with 20 bases in between. The TCR comes from a female donor with papillary thyroid cancer or a benign thyroid nodule (not recorded which). Some clones in this sample may be carry-over from other donors' samples. Sequencing used blood. The receptor chain draws on TRBV7-2 and TRBJ1-2, and possibly TRBD1, on 5 matching bases. The sequence in DNA is TGTGCCAGCAGCCACCGGCGGCGGGGGATTGTTGGCTACACCTTC. It encodes CASSHRRRGIVGYTF.